This record looks at one TCR beta chain sequence and its context. The target antigen is unknown. Its ends do not fully match the called genes, so a read error is possible. The data are from a study of cytomegalovirus exposure and HLA in healthy donors. Germline V CDR1 and CDR2: SEHNR, FQNEAQ (reference sequence). The CDR3 is 15 amino acids. Findings of the study overall: In a later analysis, compared with equally common non-associated chains, HLA-associated beta chains were more expanded. Reportedly, fewer N-insertions than the approximately 600-donor mean appeared in an Asian-associated ancestry cluster in a later analysis.

The PCR had 60 Vbeta and 13 Jbeta primers. Libraries were prepared by immunoSEQ multiplex PCR; TCRdb keeps only in-frame clonotypes and omits some of them. The repertoire has about 97,000 clones, about four fifths of them found once; the top ten carry under 2%. What was sequenced was PBMCs. The chain couples TRBV7-9 to TRBJ2-1, with TRBD1 matching over 11 bases. The source is a woman aged 40-49 years in good health and CMV-seronegative. CDR3 loop: CSSSSRDRGRGEQFF. The CDR3 nucleotides read TGTTCCAGCAGCAGCCGGGACAGGGGGAGAGGTGAGCAGTTCTTC.